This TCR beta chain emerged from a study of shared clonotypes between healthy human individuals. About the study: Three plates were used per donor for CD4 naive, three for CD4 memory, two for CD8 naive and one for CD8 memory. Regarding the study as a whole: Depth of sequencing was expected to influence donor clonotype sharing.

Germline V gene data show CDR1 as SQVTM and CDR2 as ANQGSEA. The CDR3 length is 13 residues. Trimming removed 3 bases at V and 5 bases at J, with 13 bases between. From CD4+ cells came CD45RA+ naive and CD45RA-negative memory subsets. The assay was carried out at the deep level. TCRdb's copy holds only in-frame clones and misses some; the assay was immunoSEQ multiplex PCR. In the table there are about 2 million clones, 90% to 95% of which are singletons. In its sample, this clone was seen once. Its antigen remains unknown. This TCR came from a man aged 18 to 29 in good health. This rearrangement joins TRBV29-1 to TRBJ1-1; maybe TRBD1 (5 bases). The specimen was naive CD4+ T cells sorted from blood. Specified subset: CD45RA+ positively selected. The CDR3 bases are TGCAGCGTTGAGGGGCAGGGAAGAACTGAAGCTTTCTTT. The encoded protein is CSVEGQGRTEAFF.